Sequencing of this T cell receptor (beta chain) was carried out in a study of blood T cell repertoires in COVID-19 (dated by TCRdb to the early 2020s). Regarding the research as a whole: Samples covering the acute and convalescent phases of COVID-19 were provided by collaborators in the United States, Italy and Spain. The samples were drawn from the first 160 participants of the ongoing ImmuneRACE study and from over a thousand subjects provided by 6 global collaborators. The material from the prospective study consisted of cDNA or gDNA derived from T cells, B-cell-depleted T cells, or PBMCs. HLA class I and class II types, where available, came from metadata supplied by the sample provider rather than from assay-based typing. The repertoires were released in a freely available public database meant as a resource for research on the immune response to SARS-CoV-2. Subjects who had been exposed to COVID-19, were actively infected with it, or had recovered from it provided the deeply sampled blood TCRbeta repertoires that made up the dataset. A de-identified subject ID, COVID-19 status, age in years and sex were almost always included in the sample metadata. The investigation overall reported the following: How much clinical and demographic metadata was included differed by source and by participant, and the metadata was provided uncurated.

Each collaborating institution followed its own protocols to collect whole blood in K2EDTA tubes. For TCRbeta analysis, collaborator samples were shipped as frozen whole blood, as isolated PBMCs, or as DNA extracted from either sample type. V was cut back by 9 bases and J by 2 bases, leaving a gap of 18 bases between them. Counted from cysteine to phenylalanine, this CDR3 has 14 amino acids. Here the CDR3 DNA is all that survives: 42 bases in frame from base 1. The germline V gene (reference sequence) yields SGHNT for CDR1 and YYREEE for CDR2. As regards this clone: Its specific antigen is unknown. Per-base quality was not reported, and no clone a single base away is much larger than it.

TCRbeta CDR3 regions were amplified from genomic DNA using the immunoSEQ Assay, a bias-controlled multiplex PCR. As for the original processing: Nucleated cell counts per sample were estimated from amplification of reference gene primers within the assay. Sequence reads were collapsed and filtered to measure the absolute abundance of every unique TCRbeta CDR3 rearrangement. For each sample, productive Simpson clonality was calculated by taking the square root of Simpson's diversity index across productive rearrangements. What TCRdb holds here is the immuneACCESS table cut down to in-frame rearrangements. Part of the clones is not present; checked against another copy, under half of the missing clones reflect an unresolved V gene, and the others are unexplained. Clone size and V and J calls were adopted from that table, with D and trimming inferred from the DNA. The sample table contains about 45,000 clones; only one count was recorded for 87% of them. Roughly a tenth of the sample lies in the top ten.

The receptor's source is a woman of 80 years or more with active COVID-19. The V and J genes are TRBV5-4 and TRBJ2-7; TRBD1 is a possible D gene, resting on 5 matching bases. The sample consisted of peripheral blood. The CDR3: CATKQDRYTYEQYF. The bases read TGTGCCACCAAACAAGACAGATACACCTACGAGCAGTACTTC.